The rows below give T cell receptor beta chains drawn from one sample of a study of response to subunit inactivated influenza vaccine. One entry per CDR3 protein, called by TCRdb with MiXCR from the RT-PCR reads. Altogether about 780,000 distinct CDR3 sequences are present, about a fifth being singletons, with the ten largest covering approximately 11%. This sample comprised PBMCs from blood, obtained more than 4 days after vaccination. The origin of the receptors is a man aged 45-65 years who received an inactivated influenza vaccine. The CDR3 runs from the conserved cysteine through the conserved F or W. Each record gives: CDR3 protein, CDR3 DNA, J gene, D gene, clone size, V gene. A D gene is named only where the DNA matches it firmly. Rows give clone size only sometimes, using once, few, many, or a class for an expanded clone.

cdr3_aa: CSAPGGTGDSPLHF
cdr3_nt: TGCAGTGCTCCAGGCGGGACAGGGGATTCACCCCTCCACTTT
j_call: TRBJ1-6
d_call: TRBD1
clone_size: few
v_call: TRBV20-1

cdr3_aa: CASSLWDNTYEQYF
cdr3_nt: TGTGCCAGCAGCCTCTGGGACAACACCTACGAGCAGTACTTC
j_call: TRBJ2-7
d_call: .
clone_size: many
v_call: TRBV5-6

cdr3_aa: CASSYQGKGTDTQYF
cdr3_nt: TGCGCCAGCAGCTACCAGGGAAAGGGCACAGATACGCAGTATTTT
j_call: TRBJ2-3
d_call: .
clone_size: few
v_call: TRBV5-1

cdr3_aa: CASSVFGGVDEQYF
cdr3_nt: TGTGCCAGCAGCGTCTTCGGAGGGGTGGACGAGCAGTACTTC
j_call: TRBJ2-7
d_call: .
clone_size: few
v_call: TRBV9

cdr3_aa: CSASLGGASGEQFF
cdr3_nt: TGCAGTGCTAGTTTGGGGGGGGCCTCGGGTGAGCAGTTCTTC
j_call: TRBJ2-1
d_call: .
clone_size: .
v_call: TRBV20-1

cdr3_aa: CASSKQGNMNTEAFF
cdr3_nt: TGTGCCAGCAGCAAACAGGGAAACATGAACACTGAAGCTTTCTTT
j_call: TRBJ1-1
d_call: .
clone_size: few
v_call: TRBV7-9

cdr3_aa: CASSFTATGELFF
cdr3_nt: TGTGCCAGCAGCTTCACAGCCACCGGGGAGCTGTTTTTT
j_call: TRBJ2-2
d_call: .
clone_size: .
v_call: TRBV7-9

cdr3_aa: CASSYSGYGNYGYTF
cdr3_nt: TGTGCCAGCAGTTACTCAGGGTACGGAAACTATGGCTACACCTTC
j_call: TRBJ1-2
d_call: .
clone_size: .
v_call: TRBV6-2/TRBV6-3

cdr3_aa: CASSYSMVAPVRNEQFF
cdr3_nt: TGTGCCAGCAGTTACTCGATGGTAGCGCCGGTCAGGAATGAGCAGTTCTTC
j_call: TRBJ2-1
d_call: .
clone_size: .
v_call: TRBV6-5

cdr3_aa: CASSLAPGFLSYEQYF
cdr3_nt: TGCGCCAGCAGCTTGGCCCCCGGGTTCCTCTCCTACGAGCAGTACTTC
j_call: TRBJ2-7
d_call: .
clone_size: few
v_call: TRBV5-1

cdr3_aa: CASSLGVYLNEQFF
cdr3_nt: TGCGCCAGCAGCCTTGGGGTCTACCTCAATGAGCAGTTCTTC
j_call: TRBJ2-1
d_call: .
clone_size: .
v_call: TRBV4-3

cdr3_aa: CASSFAGWITGELFF
cdr3_nt: TGTGCCAGCAGTTTTGCAGGGTGGATCACCGGGGAGCTGTTTTTT
j_call: TRBJ2-2
d_call: .
clone_size: many
v_call: TRBV12-3/TRBV12-4

cdr3_aa: CASSDLSGANVLTF
cdr3_nt: TGTGCCAGCAGTGACCTAAGTGGGGCCAACGTCCTGACTTTC
j_call: TRBJ2-6
d_call: .
clone_size: .
v_call: TRBV28

cdr3_aa: CSARSARRASTDTQYF
cdr3_nt: TGCAGTGCTAGAAGTGCTAGAAGAGCTAGCACAGATACGCAGTATTTT
j_call: TRBJ2-3
d_call: .
clone_size: .
v_call: TRBV20-1

cdr3_aa: CASRPPGLLGYTF
cdr3_nt: TGTGCCAGCAGGCCCCCGGGACTCCTCGGCTACACCTTC
j_call: TRBJ1-2
d_call: .
clone_size: .
v_call: TRBV12-3/TRBV12-4

cdr3_aa: CASSPTSGRPGDTQYF
cdr3_nt: TGTGCCAGCAGTCCAACTAGCGGGAGGCCGGGGGATACGCAGTATTTT
j_call: TRBJ2-3
d_call: TRBD2
clone_size: .
v_call: TRBV12-3/TRBV12-4

cdr3_aa: CASSLGTSGRSTDTQYF
cdr3_nt: TGCGCCAGCAGCTTGGGGACTAGCGGGAGGAGTACAGATACGCAGTATTTT
j_call: TRBJ2-3
d_call: TRBD2
clone_size: few
v_call: TRBV5-1

cdr3_aa: CASSFSDRANEQYF
cdr3_nt: TGTGCCAGCAGCTTCTCGGACAGGGCCAACGAGCAGTACTTC
j_call: TRBJ2-7
d_call: TRBD1
clone_size: .
v_call: TRBV11-2

cdr3_aa: CASSVGLGEYNEQFF
cdr3_nt: TGTGCCAGCAGCGTGGGACTAGGGGAGTACAATGAGCAGTTCTTC
j_call: TRBJ2-1
d_call: TRBD2
clone_size: .
v_call: TRBV7-8

cdr3_aa: CASSLEDRIGKLFF
cdr3_nt: TGCGCCAGCAGCTTAGAGGATCGAATAGGAAAACTGTTTTTT
j_call: TRBJ1-4
d_call: .
clone_size: few
v_call: TRBV5-1

cdr3_aa: CASSRGLPRNQPQHF
cdr3_nt: TGTGCCAGCAGCAGGGGCCTGCCCCGCAATCAGCCCCAGCATTTT
j_call: TRBJ1-5
d_call: .
clone_size: .
v_call: TRBV27

cdr3_aa: CASSPDSGRDQPQHF
cdr3_nt: TGCGCCAGCAGCCCAGACAGTGGCCGGGATCAGCCCCAGCATTTT
j_call: TRBJ1-5
d_call: .
clone_size: few
v_call: TRBV4-3

cdr3_aa: CASSFTGNGSPLHF
cdr3_nt: TGTGCCAGCAGCTTCACAGGGAATGGATCACCCCTCCACTTT
j_call: TRBJ1-6
d_call: .
clone_size: .
v_call: TRBV7-2

cdr3_aa: CASSLDKGVDIQYF
cdr3_nt: TGCGCCAGCAGCTTGGATAAGGGGGTAGACATTCAGTACTTC
j_call: TRBJ2-4
d_call: .
clone_size: few
v_call: TRBV5-1

cdr3_aa: CASSLGNGGNEQYF
cdr3_nt: TGTGCCAGCAGCTTAGGAAATGGGGGCAACGAGCAGTACTTC
j_call: TRBJ2-7
d_call: .
clone_size: .
v_call: TRBV7-2

cdr3_aa: CATGLAEDTQYF
cdr3_nt: TGTGCCACCGGACTAGCCGAAGATACGCAGTATTTT
j_call: TRBJ2-3
d_call: TRBD2
clone_size: few
v_call: TRBV10-3

cdr3_aa: CASSQRGWSFTDTQYF
cdr3_nt: TGTGCCAGCAGCCAGCGAGGGTGGAGCTTCACAGATACGCAGTATTTT
j_call: TRBJ2-3
d_call: .
clone_size: few
v_call: TRBV9

cdr3_aa: CSASSGTGVGPQHF
cdr3_nt: TGCAGTGCTAGTTCCGGGACAGGGGTTGGGCCCCAGCATTTT
j_call: TRBJ1-5
d_call: TRBD1
clone_size: .
v_call: TRBV20-1

cdr3_aa: CASSPRDSDTDEQFF
cdr3_nt: TGTGCCAGCAGCCCCCGGGACAGCGATACGGATGAGCAGTTCTTC
j_call: TRBJ2-1
d_call: TRBD1
clone_size: many
v_call: TRBV7-2

cdr3_aa: CASSLYRGTDTQYF
cdr3_nt: TGTGCCAGCAGCTTGTACAGGGGCACAGATACGCAGTATTTT
j_call: TRBJ2-3
d_call: .
clone_size: few
v_call: TRBV5-6

cdr3_aa: CASSFLADTDTQYF
cdr3_nt: TGCGCCAGCAGCTTCCTAGCGGACACAGATACGCAGTATTTT
j_call: TRBJ2-3
d_call: TRBD2
clone_size: many
v_call: TRBV5-1

cdr3_aa: CSAKAGGGGTEAFF
cdr3_nt: TGCAGTGCTAAAGCAGGGGGCGGGGGTACTGAAGCTTTCTTT
j_call: TRBJ1-1
d_call: TRBD1
clone_size: few
v_call: TRBV20-1

cdr3_aa: CASSQRGGGEKLFF
cdr3_nt: TGCGCCAGCAGCCAGCGGGGCGGGGGAGAAAAACTGTTTTTT
j_call: TRBJ1-4
d_call: .
clone_size: .
v_call: TRBV4-3

cdr3_aa: CASRMTGPGGREQYF
cdr3_nt: TGTGCCAGCAGGATGACGGGACCAGGGGGTCGAGAGCAGTACTTC
j_call: TRBJ2-7
d_call: TRBD1
clone_size: few
v_call: TRBV6-1

cdr3_aa: CSAIGPRDNSYEQYF
cdr3_nt: TGCAGTGCTATCGGCCCCCGGGACAACTCCTACGAGCAGTACTTC
j_call: TRBJ2-7
d_call: .
clone_size: .
v_call: TRBV20-1